This is a list of T cell receptor beta chains from one sample in a study of blood T cell repertoires in COVID-19. Assay used: immunoSEQ multiplex PCR; TCRdb lists only in-frame clones, some missing. This table has over 70,000 clones, about 91% appearing once. The source material was peripheral blood. All receptors derive from a human donor with active COVID-19. The donor label of this sample is uncertain. Each CDR3 is given without its conserved first and last residue. Fields, in order: V gene, J gene, clone size, CDR3 protein. Clone sizes are given selectively: once, few, many, or a class where the clone is expanded.

TRBV6-5	TRBJ2-5	-	ASRDRRETQY
TRBV28	TRBJ2-1	-	ASSLGTSVHNEQF
TRBV6-8	TRBJ2-3	-	ASSPGLLDTQY
TRBV24-1	TRBJ1-5	-	ATSEPGTLHQPQH
TRBV19	TRBJ2-1	once	ASSTSGLYNEQF
TRBV19	TRBJ2-1	-	ASSITRDNEQF
TRBV18	TRBJ2-7	-	ASSLLGTGDPQQY
TRBV6-5	TRBJ2-1	few	ASSYTGGSYNEQF
TRBV18	TRBJ2-7	-	ASSPGQGMGEQY
TRBV19	TRBJ1-1	-	ASSIPRLDRGEAF
TRBV4-1	TRBJ1-1	-	ASSQGTASSNTEAF
TRBV5-1	TRBJ2-2	-	ASSPTGGYGELF
TRBV4-2	TRBJ1-3	-	ASSPDGGGSGNTIY
TRBV7-9	TRBJ2-7	-	ASSFYAYYEQY
TRBV4-1	TRBJ2-1	-	ASSLFSGGAYNEQF
TRBV4-1	TRBJ2-5	-	ASSYTGETQY
TRBV5-1	TRBJ1-1	-	ASSPGTGGFVDTEAF
TRBV19	TRBJ2-1	-	ASKRDPGDNEQF
TRBV4-1	TRBJ2-1	-	ASSPGGLAGNNEQF
TRBV11-3	TRBJ2-3	-	ASSLSRGGRETDTQY
TRBV24-1	TRBJ2-3	-	ATSDGVTGSDTQY
TRBV4-3	TRBJ1-2	-	ASSQDQRTGGHGYT
TRBV6-2/TRBV6-3	TRBJ2-7	-	ASSYSTHRLENEQY
TRBV10-2	TRBJ2-3	-	ASRASGGLTDTQY
TRBV7-2	TRBJ2-7	once	ASSLVGGLAGDEQY
TRBV6-1	TRBJ2-2	-	ASSEESGGIGTGELF
TRBV7-8	TRBJ2-2	-	ASSLAAAGELF
TRBV19	TRBJ1-5	-	ATAGQSNQPQH
TRBV15	TRBJ2-7	few	ATSRVEGPYEQY
TRBV7-2	TRBJ1-2	-	ASRTQGGDGYT
TRBV5-5	TRBJ1-5	-	ASSLAQGVVSNQPQH
TRBV11-1	TRBJ2-5	-	ASSPGTPVQETQY
TRBV5-1	TRBJ2-1	-	ASSLDRDGQF
TRBV28	TRBJ1-1	-	ASSPRVVTEAF
TRBV28	TRBJ2-7	-	ASSYRDTYEQY
TRBV5-1	TRBJ2-2	-	ASSVDRPSTGELF
TRBV6-6	TRBJ1-2	-	ASRGDLDYGYT
TRBV2	TRBJ1-2	-	ASIAGVGGYT
TRBV10-3	TRBJ2-7	-	AISETQGHEQY
TRBV18	TRBJ1-6	few	ASSPSGTGEPRSPLH
TRBV2	TRBJ2-2	-	ASSVLSNTGELF
TRBV3-1/TRBV3-2	TRBJ2-7	-	ASSQDYSSYEQY
TRBV11-3	TRBJ2-7	-	ASSPGRSSYEQY
TRBV7-3	TRBJ1-1	-	ASSGGAGTEAF